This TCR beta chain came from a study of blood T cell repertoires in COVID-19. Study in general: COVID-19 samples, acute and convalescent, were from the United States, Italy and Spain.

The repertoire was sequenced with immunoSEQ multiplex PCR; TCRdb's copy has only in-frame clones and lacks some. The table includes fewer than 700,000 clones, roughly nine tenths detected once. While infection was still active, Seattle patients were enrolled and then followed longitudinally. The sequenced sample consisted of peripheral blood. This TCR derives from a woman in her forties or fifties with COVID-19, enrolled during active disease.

CDR3 in amino acids: CASSLIYSGSSYEQYF. As DNA, the CDR3 is TGTGCCAGCAGTCTAATTTATTCCGGGAGCTCCTACGAGCAGTACTTC. V usage is TRBV11-2 and J usage is TRBJ2-7, with D possibly matching TRBD2 (6 bases). V lost 6 bases and J lost 0, with 18 bases in between. Germline values: CDR1 SGHAT, CDR2 FQNNGV. CDR3 size: 16 residues.